The present entry profiles one TCR beta chain with its context. Its antigen remains unidentified. Base quality data are lacking; no much larger clone is found one base away. These data belong to a study of CD4 T cells in relation to SARS-CoV-2 and coronaviruses (dated by TCRdb to about 2021). Some background on the complete study: In the ViraFEST assay, PBMCs were cultured with antigen for 9 to 10 days, after which TCR beta CDR3s were sequenced to identify antigen-specific clonal expansions. The negative reference condition was either a culture with an HIV-1 Nef peptide pool or a culture with no peptide. Shared crossreactive spike epitopes were mapped to their HLA restriction using patient-derived lymphoblastoid cell lines. At the level of individual TCR clonotypes, the study measured memory CD4+ T cell crossreactivity between SARS-CoV-2 spike protein and common cold coronavirus spike proteins. Samples from a few pre-COVID donors and the naive versus memory experiments were sequenced with the Adaptive Biotechnologies TCR-sequencing kit; other data were Illumina-based. A different TCR-beta assay, based on Illumina, was used to sequence expansion assays from other donors in the study. Study-wide conclusions, independent of this receptor: Memory CD4+ clonotypes crossrecognizing SARS-CoV-2 and at least one common cold coronavirus spike were found in 60% to 70% of donors. Crossreactive clones showed significantly weaker SARS-CoV-2-driven expansion than monoreactive clones, consistent with antigenic imprinting. No donor contributed both pre-pandemic and post-infection samples, which limited tracing the source of pre-existing responses. Crossreactivity analysis was centred on spike protein, so crossreactivity against other viral proteins was not assessed. Small numbers of patients and of tested TCRs limited the study.

The method behind the library was the immunoSEQ multiplex PCR assay. The paper's data handling went like this. Preprocessing removed nonproductive sequences and CDR3s not starting with C, not ending with F or W, or shorter than 7 amino acids. The MANAFEST web app was used to call antigen-specific clonotypes on the basis of expansion compared with the reference and with other culture wells. A clone was considered positive if the clone showed significant expansion compared with the reference culture in 2 of 3 replicate wells at an FDR below 0.05. To be called positive, a clone also had to show significant expansion compared with every other tandem well and an odds ratio greater than 5. CDR3 homology was measured as pairwise Levenshtein distance, computed with the stringdist R package after trimming three terminal residues from each end. TCRdb mirrors the immuneACCESS table, restricted to in-frame sequences. Some clones are absent from its copies; in checked studies, under half trace to an unresolved V gene, and the reason for the others is unknown. The V and J calls and clone size were taken over from that table, and D and trimming were inferred from the DNA. The sample table contains 15,000 to 25,000 clones; only one count was recorded for 60% to 80% of them. The ten largest clones capture 20% to 25% of the sample.

From cysteine to phenylalanine, the CDR3 is 12 amino acids long. The DNA shown is the 36-base CDR3, in frame from base 1. The trim is 5 bases for V and 1 base for J, with a gap of 4 bases between the germline ends. As encoded in the germline V gene, CDR1 is SGHNT while CDR2 is YENEEA. CD4+ T cells from unexposed donors were collected before the COVID-19 pandemic (2011-2018). Following 10 days of culture, the EasySep CD4+ T cell isolation kit was used to isolate CD4+ T cells. As cell number allowed, CD4+ T cells from unexposed donors were tested for reactivity to SARS-CoV-2 S and N and to four common cold coronavirus spike pools. Each well held 1.5 million to 2.5 million PBMCs cultured in IMDM containing roughly 5% human AB serum and about 11 IU/ml IL-2. Half of the culture medium was replaced with fresh IL-2-containing medium on days 3 and 7. Triplicate replicate wells were generally used for each peptide culture condition. The leukapheresis product for the unexposed donors was obtained through commercial purchase. Ficoll-Paque PLUS gradient centrifugation was used to isolate PBMCs from leukapheresis product or whole blood. The PBMCs went either fresh into the expansion assay or into cryopreservation at -140 degrees C. The QIAamp Micro DNA Kit was used to extract genomic DNA from the CD4+ T cells.

The receptor chain draws on TRBV11-3 and TRBJ2-3, with the D gene uncertain. Sequenced material: CD4+ T cells from PBMCs, cultured in vitro. The receptor was derived from a human donor in good health. The DNA sequence follows: TGTGCCAGCAGCACGGGCACAGATACGCAGTATTTT. It codes for CASSTGTDTQYF.